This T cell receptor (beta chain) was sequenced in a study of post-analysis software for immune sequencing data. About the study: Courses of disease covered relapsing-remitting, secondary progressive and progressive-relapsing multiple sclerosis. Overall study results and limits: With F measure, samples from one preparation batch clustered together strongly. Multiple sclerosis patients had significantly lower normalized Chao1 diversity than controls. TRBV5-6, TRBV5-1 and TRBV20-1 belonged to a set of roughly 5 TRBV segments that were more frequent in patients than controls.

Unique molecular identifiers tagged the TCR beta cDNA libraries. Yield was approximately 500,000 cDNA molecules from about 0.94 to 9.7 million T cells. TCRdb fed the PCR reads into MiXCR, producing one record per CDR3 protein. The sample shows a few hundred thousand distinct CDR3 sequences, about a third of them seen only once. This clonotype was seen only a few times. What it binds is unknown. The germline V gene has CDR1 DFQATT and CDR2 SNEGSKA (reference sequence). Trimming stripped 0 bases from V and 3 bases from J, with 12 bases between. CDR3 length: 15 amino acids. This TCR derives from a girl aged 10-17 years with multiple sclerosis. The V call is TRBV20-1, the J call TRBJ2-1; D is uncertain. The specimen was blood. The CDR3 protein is CSARDRLMSYNEQFF. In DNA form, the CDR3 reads TGCAGTGCTAGAGATCGTCTGATGAGCTACAATGAGCAGTTCTTC.